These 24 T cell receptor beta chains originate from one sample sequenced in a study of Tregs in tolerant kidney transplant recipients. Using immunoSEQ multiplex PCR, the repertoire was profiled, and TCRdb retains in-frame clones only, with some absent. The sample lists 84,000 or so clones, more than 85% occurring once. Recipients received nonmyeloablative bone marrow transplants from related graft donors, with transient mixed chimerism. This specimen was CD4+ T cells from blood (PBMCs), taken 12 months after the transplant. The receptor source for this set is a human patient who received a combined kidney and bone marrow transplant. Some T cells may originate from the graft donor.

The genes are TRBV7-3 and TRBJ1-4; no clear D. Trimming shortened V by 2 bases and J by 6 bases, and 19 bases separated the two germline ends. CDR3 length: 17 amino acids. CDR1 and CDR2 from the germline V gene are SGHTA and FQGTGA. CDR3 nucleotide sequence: TGTGCCAGCAGCTTATATGGGTTCTTAGCATCGGATGAAAAACTGTTTTTT. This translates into CASSLYGFLASDEKLFF.

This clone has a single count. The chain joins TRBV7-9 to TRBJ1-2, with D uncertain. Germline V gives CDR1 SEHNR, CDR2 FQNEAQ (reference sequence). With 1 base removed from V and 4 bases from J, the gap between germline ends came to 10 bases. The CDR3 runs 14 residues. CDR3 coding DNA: TGTGCCAGCAGCTTAGTGGGGAGCTCCTATGGCTACACCTTC. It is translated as CASSLVGSSYGYTF.

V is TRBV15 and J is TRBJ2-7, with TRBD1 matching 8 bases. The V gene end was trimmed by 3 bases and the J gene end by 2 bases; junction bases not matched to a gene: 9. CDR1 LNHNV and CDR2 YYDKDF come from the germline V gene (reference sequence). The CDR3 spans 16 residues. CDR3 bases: TGTGCCACCAGCAGGGGGATAGGGACAGGAGCCTACGAGCAGTACTTC. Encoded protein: CATSRGIGTGAYEQYF.

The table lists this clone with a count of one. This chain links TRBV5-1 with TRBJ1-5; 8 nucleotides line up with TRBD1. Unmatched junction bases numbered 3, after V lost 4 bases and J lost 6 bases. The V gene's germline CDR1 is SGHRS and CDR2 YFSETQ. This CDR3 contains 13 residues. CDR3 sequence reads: CASSVDRAQPQHF. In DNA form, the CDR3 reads TGCGCCAGCAGCGTGGACAGGGCTCAGCCCCAGCATTTT.

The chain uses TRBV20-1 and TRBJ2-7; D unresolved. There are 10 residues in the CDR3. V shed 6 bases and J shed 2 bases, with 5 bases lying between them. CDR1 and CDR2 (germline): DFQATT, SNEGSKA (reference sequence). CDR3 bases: TGCAGTGCCCTCCCCTACGAGCAGTACTTC. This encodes CSALPYEQYF.

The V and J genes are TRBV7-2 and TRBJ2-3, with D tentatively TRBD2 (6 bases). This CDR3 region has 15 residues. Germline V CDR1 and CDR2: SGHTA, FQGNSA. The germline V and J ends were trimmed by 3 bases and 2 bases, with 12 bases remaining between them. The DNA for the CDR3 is TGTGCCAGCAGCTTTAGGCGGGGATTCACAGATACGCAGTATTTT. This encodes CASSFRRGFTDTQYF.

The CDR3 spells CASSREGGVTQYF. The CDR3, as DNA: TGTGCCAGCAGCCGCGAGGGTGGGGTGACCCAGTACTTC. This sequence joins TRBV7-9 and TRBJ2-5; a weak D match, TRBD2 (5 bases). Trimming removed 5 bases from V and 7 bases from J, with 14 bases in between. Germline CDR1 SEHNR, CDR2 FQNEAQ (reference sequence). CDR3 length: 13 amino acids.

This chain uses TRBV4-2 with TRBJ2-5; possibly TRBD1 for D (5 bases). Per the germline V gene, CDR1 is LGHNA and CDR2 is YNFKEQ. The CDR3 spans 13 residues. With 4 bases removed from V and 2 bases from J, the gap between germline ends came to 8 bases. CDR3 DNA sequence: TGTGCCAGCAGCCTCCGACAGCAAGAGACCCAGTACTTC. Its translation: CASSLRQQETQYF.

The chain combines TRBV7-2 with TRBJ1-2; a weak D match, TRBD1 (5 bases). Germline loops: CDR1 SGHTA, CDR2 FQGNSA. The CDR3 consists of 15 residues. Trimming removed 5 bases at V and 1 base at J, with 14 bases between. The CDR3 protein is CASSPQYRNNYGYTF. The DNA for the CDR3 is TGTGCCAGCAGCCCCCAATACAGGAATAACTATGGCTACACCTTC. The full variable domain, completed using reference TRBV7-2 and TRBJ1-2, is GAGVSQSPSNKVTEKGKDVELRCDPISGHTALYWYRQSLGQGLEFLIYFQGNSAPDKSGLPSDRFSAERTGGSVSTLTIQRTQQEDSAVYLCASSPQYRNNYGYTFGSGTRLTVV.

CDR3 protein: CASSLAPPRTVSYGYTF. DNA for the CDR3: TGTGCCAGCAGCTTGGCTCCGCCCCGGACTGTTAGCTATGGCTACACCTTC. The gene calls are TRBV11-2 and TRBJ1-2; no clear D gene. V was pared by 3 bases and J by 4 bases, with 21 bases between. The CDR3 covers 17 residues. Germline V gene lookup returns CDR1 SGHAT and CDR2 FQNNGV.

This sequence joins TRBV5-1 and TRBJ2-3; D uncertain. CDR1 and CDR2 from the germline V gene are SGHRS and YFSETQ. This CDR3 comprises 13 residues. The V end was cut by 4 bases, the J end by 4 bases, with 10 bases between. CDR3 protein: CASSPVRADTQYF. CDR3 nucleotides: TGCGCCAGCAGCCCCGTCCGGGCAGATACGCAGTATTTT.

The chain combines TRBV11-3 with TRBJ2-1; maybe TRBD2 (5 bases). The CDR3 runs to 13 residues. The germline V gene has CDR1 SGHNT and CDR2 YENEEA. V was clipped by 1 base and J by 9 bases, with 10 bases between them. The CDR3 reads CASSLVQRSEQFF. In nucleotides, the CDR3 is TGTGCCAGCAGCTTAGTCCAGCGGTCTGAGCAGTTCTTC.

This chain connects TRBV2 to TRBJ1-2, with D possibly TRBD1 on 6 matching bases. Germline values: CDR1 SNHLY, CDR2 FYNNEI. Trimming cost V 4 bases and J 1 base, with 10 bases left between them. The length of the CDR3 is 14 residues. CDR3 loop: CASSGGHNNYGYTF. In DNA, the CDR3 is TGTGCCAGCAGTGGGGGACACAATAACTATGGCTACACCTTC. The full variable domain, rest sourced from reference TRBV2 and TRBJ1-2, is EPEVTQTPSHQVTQMGQEVILRCVPISNHLYFYWYRQILGQKVEFLVSFYNNEISEKSEIFDDQFSVERPDGSNFTLKIRSTKLEDSAMYFCASSGGHNNYGYTFGSGTRLTVV.

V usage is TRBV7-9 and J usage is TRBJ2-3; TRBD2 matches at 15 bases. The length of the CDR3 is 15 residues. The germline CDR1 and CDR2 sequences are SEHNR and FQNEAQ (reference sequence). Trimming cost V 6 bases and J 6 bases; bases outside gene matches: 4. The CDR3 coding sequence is TGTGCCAGCAGTTCCGGGACTAGCGGGGGGGATACGCAGTATTTT. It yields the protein CASSSGTSGGDTQYF. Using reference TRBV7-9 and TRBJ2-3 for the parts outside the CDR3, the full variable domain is DTGVSQNPRHKITKRGQNVTFRCDPISEHNRLYWYRQTLGQGPEFLTYFQNEAQLEKSRLLSDRFSAERPKGSFSTLEIQRTEQGDSAMYLCASSSGTSGGDTQYFGPGTRLTVL.

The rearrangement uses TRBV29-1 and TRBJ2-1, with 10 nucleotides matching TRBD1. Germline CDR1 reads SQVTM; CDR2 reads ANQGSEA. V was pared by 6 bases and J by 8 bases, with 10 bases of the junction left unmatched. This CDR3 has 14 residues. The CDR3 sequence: CSVHRDRGMDEQFF. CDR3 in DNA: TGCAGCGTCCACCGGGACAGGGGTATGGATGAGCAGTTCTTC.

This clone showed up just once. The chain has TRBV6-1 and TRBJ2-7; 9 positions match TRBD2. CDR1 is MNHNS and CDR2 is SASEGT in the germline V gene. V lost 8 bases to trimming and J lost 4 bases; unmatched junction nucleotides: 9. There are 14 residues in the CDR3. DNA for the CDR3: TGTGCCAGCCACCTTAGCGGGAGTCGGTACGAGCAGTACTTC. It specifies CASHLSGSRYEQYF.

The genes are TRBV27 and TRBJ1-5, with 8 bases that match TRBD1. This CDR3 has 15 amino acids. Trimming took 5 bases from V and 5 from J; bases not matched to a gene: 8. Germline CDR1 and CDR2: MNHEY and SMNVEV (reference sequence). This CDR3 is CASSLGQGGDQPQHF. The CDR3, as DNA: TGTGCCAGCAGTCTCGGACAGGGCGGTGATCAGCCCCAGCATTTT.

CDR3 residues: CSARRGYGYTF. The CDR3 DNA reads TGCAGTGCCAGGCGGGGTTATGGCTACACCTTC. The V and J genes are TRBV20-1 and TRBJ1-2; D call uncertain. CDR3 length: 11 residues. V was shortened by 6 bases and J by 5 bases, with 10 bases between the two germline ends. The germline V gene has CDR1 DFQATT and CDR2 SNEGSKA (reference sequence).

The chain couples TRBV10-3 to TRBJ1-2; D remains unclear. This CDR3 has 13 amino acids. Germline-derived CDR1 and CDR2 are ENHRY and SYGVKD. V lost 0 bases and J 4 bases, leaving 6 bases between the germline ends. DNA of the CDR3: TGTGCCATCAGTGAGTCGTCTAGCTATGGCTACACCTTC. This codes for CAISESSSYGYTF.

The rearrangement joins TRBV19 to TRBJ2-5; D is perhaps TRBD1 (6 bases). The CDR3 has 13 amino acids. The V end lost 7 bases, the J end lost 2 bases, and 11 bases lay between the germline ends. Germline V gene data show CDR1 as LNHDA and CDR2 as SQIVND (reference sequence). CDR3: CASKRTEQETQYF. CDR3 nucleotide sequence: TGTGCCAGTAAACGGACAGAGCAAGAGACCCAGTACTTC.

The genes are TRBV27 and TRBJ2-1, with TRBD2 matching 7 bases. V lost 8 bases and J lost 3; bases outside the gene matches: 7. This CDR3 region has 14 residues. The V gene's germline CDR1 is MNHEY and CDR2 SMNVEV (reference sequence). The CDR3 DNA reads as TGTGCCAGCCGCCGGGACTACTACTACAATGAGCAGTTCTTC. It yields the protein CASRRDYYYNEQFF.

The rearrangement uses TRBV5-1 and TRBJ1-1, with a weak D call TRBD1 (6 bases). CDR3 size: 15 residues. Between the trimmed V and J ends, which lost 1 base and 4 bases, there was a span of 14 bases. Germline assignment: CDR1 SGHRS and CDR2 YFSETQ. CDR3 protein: CASSLLGAEGTEAFF. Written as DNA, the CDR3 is TGCGCCAGCAGCTTGTTGGGGGCTGAGGGCACTGAAGCTTTCTTT.

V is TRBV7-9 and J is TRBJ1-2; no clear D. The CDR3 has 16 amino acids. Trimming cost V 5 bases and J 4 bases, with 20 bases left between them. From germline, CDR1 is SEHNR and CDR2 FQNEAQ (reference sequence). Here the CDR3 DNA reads TGTGCCAGCAGCCCATCCAATGGCGGAGTTGCCTATGGCTACACCTTC. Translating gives CASSPSNGGVAYGYTF.

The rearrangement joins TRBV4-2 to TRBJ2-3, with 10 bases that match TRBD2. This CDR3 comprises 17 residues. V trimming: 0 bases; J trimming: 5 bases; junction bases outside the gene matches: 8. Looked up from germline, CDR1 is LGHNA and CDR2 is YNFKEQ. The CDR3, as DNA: TGTGCCAGCAGCCAAGAAAGAGGGCTAGCGGGAGTAGATACGCAGTATTTT. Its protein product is CASSQERGLAGVDTQYF.